A selection of T cell receptor beta chains follows, all from one sample in a study of sequential checkpoint blockade in melanoma. Profiling relied on immunoSEQ multiplex PCR, and the TCRdb table lists in-frame clones only, not all of them. The sample consists of fewer than 15,000 clones, roughly 82% of them appearing once. This specimen consisted of CD8+ T cells sorted from blood (inferred from file names), obtained from a patient given nivolumab and ipilimumab in sequence. The receptors stem from a human donor with melanoma. The CDR3 runs from the conserved cysteine through the conserved F or W. Fields, in order: V gene, clone size, D gene, J gene, CDR3 DNA, CDR3 protein. D genes are given only for firm matches. Clone size is stated in some rows and not others, as once, few, many or a class when expanded.

v_gene: TRBV27
abundance: -
d_gene: -
j_gene: TRBJ2-1
CDR3nt: TGTGCCAGCAGTTTACCCTGGAGGGACAATGAGCAGTTCTTC
CDR3aa: CASSLPWRDNEQFF

v_gene: TRBV10-2
abundance: -
d_gene: -
j_gene: TRBJ1-1
CDR3nt: TGCGCCAGCAGTGAGACTTTCAGGGGAAACACTGAAGCTTTCTTT
CDR3aa: CASSETFRGNTEAFF

v_gene: TRBV4-3
abundance: -
d_gene: TRBD1
j_gene: TRBJ1-2
CDR3nt: TGCGCCAGCAGCCTCGATACACAGGGGACTTTCTATGGCTACACCTTC
CDR3aa: CASSLDTQGTFYGYTF

v_gene: TRBV4-1
abundance: -
d_gene: -
j_gene: TRBJ2-2
CDR3nt: TGCGCCAGCAGCGGTCTCCGGGAAGCTACACTGTTTTTT
CDR3aa: CASSGLREATLFF

v_gene: TRBV27
abundance: -
d_gene: -
j_gene: TRBJ2-7
CDR3nt: TGTGCCAGCAGCTTTACTAGCACCTACGAGCAGTACTTC
CDR3aa: CASSFTSTYEQYF

v_gene: TRBV10-1
abundance: -
d_gene: TRBD2
j_gene: TRBJ2-5
CDR3nt: TGCGCCAGCAGTGAAGGACTAGCGGGAGGGGGGGAGACCCAGTACTTC
CDR3aa: CASSEGLAGGGETQYF

v_gene: TRBV27
abundance: once
d_gene: TRBD1
j_gene: TRBJ1-5
CDR3nt: TGTGCCAGCAGTACGGACAGGGCTAGCAATCAGCCCCAGCATTTT
CDR3aa: CASSTDRASNQPQHF

v_gene: TRBV9
abundance: -
d_gene: -
j_gene: TRBJ2-7
CDR3nt: TGTGCCAGCAGCGTAGGGGGGCGGTACGAGCAGTACTTC
CDR3aa: CASSVGGRYEQYF

v_gene: TRBV4-1
abundance: -
d_gene: -
j_gene: TRBJ2-7
CDR3nt: TGTGCCAGCAGCCAAGTTAGCGTGGGGTCCGCCGAGCAGTACTTC
CDR3aa: CASSQVSVGSAEQYF

v_gene: TRBV7-9
abundance: -
d_gene: TRBD1
j_gene: TRBJ1-3
CDR3nt: TGTGCCAGCAGCTCGGACAGGGCGTCGGGAAACACCATATATTTT
CDR3aa: CASSSDRASGNTIYF

v_gene: TRBV9
abundance: -
d_gene: -
j_gene: TRBJ1-1
CDR3nt: TGTGCCAGCAGCATATCCCAGGGGTTTGGGACTGAAGCTTTCTTT
CDR3aa: CASSISQGFGTEAFF

v_gene: TRBV4-3
abundance: -
d_gene: -
j_gene: TRBJ2-1
CDR3nt: TGCGCCAGCAGCCAAGATCCTTCCCCAGCGGGACAATCCTACAATGAGCAGTTCTTC
CDR3aa: CASSQDPSPAGQSYNEQFF

v_gene: TRBV9
abundance: -
d_gene: TRBD1
j_gene: TRBJ1-6
CDR3nt: TGTGCCAGCAGCAGGGACAGGGGGGGTAGTTCCTATAATTCACCCCTCCACTTT
CDR3aa: CASSRDRGGSSYNSPLHF

v_gene: TRBV29-1
abundance: -
d_gene: TRBD1
j_gene: TRBJ2-7
CDR3nt: TGCAGCGTTGAAACCGGGACAGGAACCTACGAGCAGTACTTC
CDR3aa: CSVETGTGTYEQYF

v_gene: TRBV29-1
abundance: few
d_gene: TRBD2
j_gene: TRBJ2-1
CDR3nt: TGCAGCGTTGATGGGGGGACTACTCTCAATGAGCAGTTCTTC
CDR3aa: CSVDGGTTLNEQFF

v_gene: TRBV7-3
abundance: -
d_gene: TRBD2
j_gene: TRBJ2-1
CDR3nt: TGTGCCAGCAGTAGCGGGGCTAGCTCCTACAATGAGCAGTTCTTC
CDR3aa: CASSSGASSYNEQFF

v_gene: TRBV5-6
abundance: -
d_gene: -
j_gene: TRBJ1-5
CDR3nt: TGTGCCAGCAGCTTAGCAGGCGAGCCCCAGCATTTT
CDR3aa: CASSLAGEPQHF

v_gene: TRBV7-6
abundance: -
d_gene: TRBD2
j_gene: TRBJ2-7
CDR3nt: TGTGCCAGCAGCCCGGGGACTAGCGGCCGGGAGCAGTACTTC
CDR3aa: CASSPGTSGREQYF

v_gene: TRBV27
abundance: -
d_gene: -
j_gene: TRBJ1-3
CDR3nt: TGTGCCAGCAGGAGGGGAGGGGGTAGCTCTGGAAACACCATATATTTT
CDR3aa: CASRRGGGSSGNTIYF

v_gene: TRBV13
abundance: -
d_gene: -
j_gene: TRBJ2-7
CDR3nt: TGTGCCAGCAGCTTAGGCCGAGGGAACTACGAGCAGTACTTC
CDR3aa: CASSLGRGNYEQYF

v_gene: TRBV6-6
abundance: few
d_gene: TRBD1
j_gene: TRBJ2-7
CDR3nt: TGTGCCAGCAGTCTATTGGACAGGAGAACCTACGAGCAGTACTTC
CDR3aa: CASSLLDRRTYEQYF

v_gene: TRBV5-1
abundance: -
d_gene: TRBD1
j_gene: TRBJ2-7
CDR3nt: TGCGCCAGCACGACCGGGACAGACACCTACGAGCAGTACTTC
CDR3aa: CASTTGTDTYEQYF

v_gene: TRBV7-9
abundance: -
d_gene: -
j_gene: TRBJ2-7
CDR3nt: TGTGCCAGCAGCCCTACGGGAACAAATTACGAGCAGTACTTC
CDR3aa: CASSPTGTNYEQYF

v_gene: TRBV7-2
abundance: -
d_gene: -
j_gene: TRBJ1-1
CDR3nt: TGTGCCAGCAGCCGTGACAAGAACACTGAAGCTTTCTTT
CDR3aa: CASSRDKNTEAFF

v_gene: TRBV6-5
abundance: -
d_gene: -
j_gene: TRBJ2-1
CDR3nt: TGTGCCAGCAGTTACTCGAGGCAGGGGGGTGATGAGCAGTTCTTC
CDR3aa: CASSYSRQGGDEQFF

v_gene: TRBV6-1
abundance: -
d_gene: -
j_gene: TRBJ1-5
CDR3nt: TGTGCCAGCAGTAGTCAAGTACTAGACCATCAGCCCCAGCATTTT
CDR3aa: CASSSQVLDHQPQHF

v_gene: TRBV7-2
abundance: -
d_gene: TRBD1
j_gene: TRBJ2-7
CDR3nt: TGTGCCAGCAGCTTCATGACAGGGGACACCTACGAGCAGTACTTC
CDR3aa: CASSFMTGDTYEQYF

v_gene: TRBV9
abundance: -
d_gene: TRBD1
j_gene: TRBJ2-2
CDR3nt: TGTGCCAGCAGCGGGAGGACAGGGAACACCGGGGAGCTGTTTTTT
CDR3aa: CASSGRTGNTGELFF

v_gene: TRBV16
abundance: -
d_gene: -
j_gene: TRBJ2-7
CDR3nt: TGTGCCAGCAGCCAATCCTACGAGCAGTACTTC
CDR3aa: CASSQSYEQYF

v_gene: TRBV4-1
abundance: few
d_gene: -
j_gene: TRBJ1-6
CDR3nt: TGCGCCAGCAGCCAAGGGGCACAAGCCTATAATTCACCCCTCCACTTT
CDR3aa: CASSQGAQAYNSPLHF

v_gene: TRBV6-5
abundance: -
d_gene: -
j_gene: TRBJ1-2
CDR3nt: TGTGCCAGCAGTTACTCGAATGGAGAGTTCTATGGCTACACCTTC
CDR3aa: CASSYSNGEFYGYTF

v_gene: TRBV30
abundance: -
d_gene: -
j_gene: TRBJ2-1
CDR3nt: TGTGCCTGGAGTGTATTCGCGGGAAATGAGCAGTTCTTC
CDR3aa: CAWSVFAGNEQFF

v_gene: TRBV6-5
abundance: -
d_gene: -
j_gene: TRBJ2-2
CDR3nt: TGTGCCAGCAGTTACTTGTATTTCGGCGGGGAGCTGTTTTTT
CDR3aa: CASSYLYFGGELFF

v_gene: TRBV5-1
abundance: once
d_gene: -
j_gene: TRBJ2-3
CDR3nt: TGCGCCAGCAGCTTGAGCTCCCGGGACAAGGATACGCAGTATTTT
CDR3aa: CASSLSSRDKDTQYF

v_gene: TRBV19
abundance: -
d_gene: TRBD1
j_gene: TRBJ1-4
CDR3nt: TGTGCCAGTAGTATAAAGACAGGGTTTAATGAAAAACTGTTTTTT
CDR3aa: CASSIKTGFNEKLFF

v_gene: TRBV29-1
abundance: -
d_gene: TRBD1
j_gene: TRBJ2-7
CDR3nt: TGCAGCGTTGAAGACGAGGGACAGGGTCTAACCGAGCAGTACTTC
CDR3aa: CSVEDEGQGLTEQYF

v_gene: TRBV9
abundance: -
d_gene: TRBD2
j_gene: TRBJ2-3
CDR3nt: TGTGCCAGCAGCCCCTCGGGCGGGAGGGCCGCAGATACGCAGTATTTT
CDR3aa: CASSPSGGRAADTQYF

v_gene: TRBV6-1
abundance: -
d_gene: TRBD1
j_gene: TRBJ2-7
CDR3nt: TGTGCCAGCAGCCTGGGACAGAGCTTATACGAGCAGTACTTC
CDR3aa: CASSLGQSLYEQYF

v_gene: TRBV19
abundance: few
d_gene: -
j_gene: TRBJ2-7
CDR3nt: TGTGCCAGTAGTATAATGGGGGGGCTCGGCGAGCAGTACTTC
CDR3aa: CASSIMGGLGEQYF

v_gene: TRBV18
abundance: -
d_gene: TRBD2
j_gene: TRBJ2-2
CDR3nt: TGTGCCAGCTCACCGACTAGCGGGAGGGCCAATACCGGGGAGCTGTTTTTT
CDR3aa: CASSPTSGRANTGELFF

v_gene: TRBV4-2
abundance: -
d_gene: TRBD2
j_gene: TRBJ2-3
CDR3nt: TGTGCCAGCAGCCCCGGGGATAGCGGGGCAGATACGCAGTATTTT
CDR3aa: CASSPGDSGADTQYF

v_gene: TRBV28
abundance: -
d_gene: -
j_gene: TRBJ2-7
CDR3nt: TGTGCCAGCAGCAACACCCCCTCCTTTGACTACGAGCAGTACTTC
CDR3aa: CASSNTPSFDYEQYF

v_gene: TRBV7-2
abundance: -
d_gene: TRBD2
j_gene: TRBJ2-1
CDR3nt: TGTGCCAGCAGCCCGGGACTAGTGGGTGAGCAGTTCTTC
CDR3aa: CASSPGLVGEQFF

v_gene: TRBV6-4
abundance: -
d_gene: -
j_gene: TRBJ1-1
CDR3nt: TGTGCCAGCAGTGAGTACTCTAACACTGAAGCTTTCTTT
CDR3aa: CASSEYSNTEAFF

v_gene: TRBV27
abundance: once
d_gene: -
j_gene: TRBJ2-1
CDR3nt: TGTGCCAGCAGTTTAGGCCTAGATGAGCAGTTCTTC
CDR3aa: CASSLGLDEQFF

v_gene: TRBV29-1
abundance: -
d_gene: TRBD2
j_gene: TRBJ2-1
CDR3nt: TGCAGCGTTGTGGGGGAGGGCTCCTACAATGAGCAGTTCTTC
CDR3aa: CSVVGEGSYNEQFF

v_gene: TRBV9
abundance: -
d_gene: TRBD1
j_gene: TRBJ2-3
CDR3nt: TGTGCCAGCAGCGTACCTCGGGACAGAAACACAGATACGCAGTATTTT
CDR3aa: CASSVPRDRNTDTQYF

v_gene: TRBV4-2
abundance: -
d_gene: -
j_gene: TRBJ2-3
CDR3nt: TGTGCCAGCAGCCAAGCTAGCGCGGGAAGCCTGGGAGATACGCAGTATTTT
CDR3aa: CASSQASAGSLGDTQYF

v_gene: TRBV29-1
abundance: -
d_gene: TRBD1
j_gene: TRBJ2-7
CDR3nt: TGCAGCGCAGCGCGGACAGGAAGAGCCTACGAGCAGTACTTC
CDR3aa: CSAARTGRAYEQYF

v_gene: TRBV7-8
abundance: -
d_gene: -
j_gene: TRBJ2-7
CDR3nt: TGTGCCAGCAGCTTAGTCGGGGCGTGGGAGGATTACGAGCAGTACTTC
CDR3aa: CASSLVGAWEDYEQYF

v_gene: TRBV7-6
abundance: -
d_gene: TRBD2
j_gene: TRBJ2-7
CDR3nt: TGTGCCAGCAGCCGGGCGGGGGGCTCCTACGAGCAGTACTTC
CDR3aa: CASSRAGGSYEQYF

v_gene: TRBV7-6
abundance: -
d_gene: TRBD1
j_gene: TRBJ2-5
CDR3nt: TGTGCCAGCAGCTTAGCGATTACAGGGGCAGAGACCCAGTACTTC
CDR3aa: CASSLAITGAETQYF